The 30 T cell receptor beta chains listed next were all sequenced from one sample in a study of shared clonotypes between healthy human individuals. Sequenced by immunoSEQ multiplex PCR; TCRdb stores in-frame clones only, minus some. The sample has roughly 2 million clones; 90% to 95% are singletons. Sequenced input: naive CD4+ T cells sorted from blood. The subset is: CD45RA+ positively selected. The source of these receptors is a man between 18 and 35 years old in good health.

This clone was seen once. The rearrangement links TRBV6-5 to TRBJ1-2, with 11 bases aligning to TRBD1. The CDR3 consists of 15 residues. V lost 2 bases to trimming and J lost 4 bases; unmatched junction nucleotides: 3. Germline-derived CDR1 and CDR2 are MNHEY and SVGAGI. The CDR3 here is CASSYLGQGVYGYTF. CDR3 DNA sequence: TGTGCCAGCAGTTACCTGGGACAGGGGGTCTATGGCTACACCTTC.

The chain joins TRBV9 to TRBJ2-7; 7 nucleotides agree with TRBD2. This CDR3 region has 16 residues. CDR1 is SGDLS and CDR2 is YYNGEE in the germline V gene. Trimming took 0 bases from V and 4 from J; bases not matched to a gene: 10. In nucleotides, the CDR3 is TGTGCCAGCAGCGTAGCCCTAGCGGAAGATGGGTACGAGCAGTACTTC. Translating it yields CASSVALAEDGYEQYF.

The CDR3 loop is CASSGDGDGEQFF. The CDR3 nucleotides read TGCGCCAGCAGCGGGGACGGGGACGGGGAGCAGTTCTTC. The chain links TRBV5-1 to TRBJ2-1; D tentatively reads TRBD1 or TRBD2 (5 bases each). The CDR3 is 13 amino acids. V lost 4 bases, J lost 10 bases, and 15 bases lay in between. The V gene's germline CDR1 is SGHRS and CDR2 YFSETQ. The full variable domain, completed using reference TRBV5-1 and TRBJ2-1, is KAGVTQTPRYLIKTRGQQVTLSCSPISGHRSVSWYQQTPGQGLQFLFEYFSETQRNKGNFPGRFSGRQFSNSRSEMNVSTLELGDSALYLCASSGDGDGEQFFGPGTRLTVL.

This sequence joins TRBV6-5 and TRBJ1-6, with D possibly TRBD1 on 5 matching bases. V was cut by 2 bases and J by 7 bases, with 9 bases left in between. The germline V gene encodes CDR1 MNHEY and CDR2 SVGAGI. CDR3 length equals 14 residues. CDR3 amino acids: CASSYRGENSPLHF. The CDR3 DNA reads TGTGCCAGCAGTTACAGGGGTGAAAATTCACCCCTCCACTTT.

The chain couples TRBV5-1 to TRBJ2-1; TRBD2 aligns across 7 bases. This CDR3 comprises 15 residues. Germline V gene data show CDR1 as SGHRS and CDR2 as YFSETQ. V shed 1 base and J 9 bases; nucleotides not matched to a gene: 10. In nucleotides, the CDR3 is TGCGCCAGCAGCTTGAGTGCGGGAGCGGGTAGTGAGCAGTTCTTC. Translating gives CASSLSAGAGSEQFF.

The chain combines TRBV7-2 with TRBJ1-5; D is ambiguous. CDR1 is SGHTA, CDR2 FQGNSA, per germline. With 2 bases removed from V and 1 base from J, the gap between germline ends came to 6 bases. This CDR3 region has 14 residues. CDR3 sequence (DNA): TGTGCCAGCAGCTTACTGACAAGCAATCAGCCCCAGCATTTT. This sequence encodes CASSLLTSNQPQHF.

This rearrangement joins TRBV9 to TRBJ2-4; D not certain. In germline, CDR1 is SGDLS, CDR2 YYNGEE. The CDR3 length is 15 residues. The V end lost 1 base, the J end lost 7 bases, and 15 bases lay between the germline ends. The CDR3, as DNA: TGTGCCAGCAGCGTAACCGCTACGGTACAGAACATTCAGTACTTC. Amino acid sequence: CASSVTATVQNIQYF.

Turning to this clone: Other nucleotide sequences from this sample produce the same CDR3. The chain links TRBV10-3 to TRBJ2-3; TRBD2 aligns across 11 bases. V shed 7 bases and J 3 bases; nucleotides not matched to a gene: 3. Germline assignment: CDR1 ENHRY and CDR2 SYGVKD. This CDR3 contains 14 residues. CDR3 region: CAIKGTSGTDTQYF. CDR3 coding DNA: TGTGCCATCAAAGGGACTAGCGGTACAGATACGCAGTATTTT.

A word on this clone: The sample has other DNA sequences that encode this CDR3 too. The gene calls are TRBV7-2 and TRBJ2-7; the match to TRBD1 covers 10 bases. CDR1 is SGHTA and CDR2 is FQGNSA in the germline V gene. This CDR3 spans 15 amino acids. The V segment lost 1 base and the J segment 3 bases; nucleotides outside the gene matches: 3. DNA of the CDR3: TGTGCCAGCAGCTTAGTTGGGACAGGGGACTACGAGCAGTACTTC. Encoded protein: CASSLVGTGDYEQYF.

The V gene is TRBV11-2, the J gene TRBJ2-2; TRBD2 aligns across 8 bases. Germline V lookup: CDR1 SGHAT, CDR2 FQNNGV. Unmatched junction bases numbered 6, after V lost 3 bases and J lost 6 bases. The CDR3 contains 15 residues. The CDR3 protein is CASSLGLAGAGELFF. In nucleotides, the CDR3 is TGTGCCAGCAGCTTGGGGCTAGCGGGCGCCGGGGAGCTGTTTTTT. Full variable domain (remainder filled in from reference TRBV11-2 and TRBJ2-2): EAGVAQSPRYKIIEKRQSVAFWCNPISGHATLYWYQQILGQGPKLLIQFQNNGVVDDSQLPKDRFSAERLKGVDSTLKIQPAKLEDSAVYLCASSLGLAGAGELFFGEGSRLTVL.

The chain employs TRBV2 and TRBJ1-4; the match to TRBD1 covers 7 bases. V was clipped by 6 bases and J by 7 bases; unmatched bases: 11. CDR3 length equals 15 residues. The germline V gene encodes CDR1 SNHLY and CDR2 FYNNEI. CDR3 loop: CASSPPPQGGEKLFF. The CDR3 DNA reads as TGTGCCAGCAGCCCACCCCCGCAGGGGGGTGAAAAACTGTTTTTT.

The chain uses TRBV6-1 and TRBJ1-6; no clear D. V was shortened by 4 bases and J by 8 bases, with 12 bases between the two germline ends. The CDR3 totals 14 residues. Germline V gene sequence: CDR1 MNHNS, CDR2 SASEGT. Here the CDR3 DNA reads TGTGCCAGCAGTGTCCTCGGAGGTGATTCACCCCTCCACTTT. This gives the protein CASSVLGGDSPLHF.

The chain has TRBV11-2 and TRBJ1-1; D is ambiguous. The CDR3 is 16 residues long. CDR1 and CDR2 from the germline V gene are SGHAT and FQNNGV. Trimming pared 0 bases from V and 6 bases from J, leaving 17 bases between. The CDR3 protein is CASSLDLYGLAAEAFF. The CDR3 coding sequence is TGTGCCAGCAGCTTAGATTTGTATGGATTGGCGGCTGAAGCTTTCTTT. Full variable domain (missing parts from reference TRBV11-2 and TRBJ1-1): EAGVAQSPRYKIIEKRQSVAFWCNPISGHATLYWYQQILGQGPKLLIQFQNNGVVDDSQLPKDRFSAERLKGVDSTLKIQPAKLEDSAVYLCASSLDLYGLAAEAFFGQGTRLTVV.

The chain couples TRBV11-2 to TRBJ2-7, with 8 bases matching TRBD2. J was trimmed by 4 bases and V by 5 bases; bases with no gene match: 7. Germline CDR1 SGHAT, CDR2 FQNNGV. CDR3 length: 14 amino acids. The CDR3 sequence: CASSRPGGGYEQYF. For the CDR3, the DNA is TGTGCCAGCAGCCGTCCGGGAGGGGGGTACGAGCAGTACTTC. Complete variable domain (other parts from reference TRBV11-2 and TRBJ2-7): EAGVAQSPRYKIIEKRQSVAFWCNPISGHATLYWYQQILGQGPKLLIQFQNNGVVDDSQLPKDRFSAERLKGVDSTLKIQPAKLEDSAVYLCASSRPGGGYEQYFGPGTRLTVT.

The genes are TRBV10-3 and TRBJ2-3, with TRBD2 as a possible D gene (6 bases). The germline CDR1 and CDR2 sequences are ENHRY and SYGVKD. V shed 4 bases and J shed 1 base, with 9 bases lying between them. The CDR3 totals 14 residues. CDR3 residues: CAISGPSGTDTQYF. The CDR3 DNA is TGTGCCATCAGTGGGCCTAGCGGCACAGATACGCAGTATTTT.

CDR3 in amino acids: CASGGESEETQYF. CDR3 in DNA: TGCGCCAGCGGAGGGGAGAGTGAAGAGACCCAGTACTTC. The chain uses TRBV10-2 and TRBJ2-5; D might be TRBD2 (6 bases). V was cut by 8 bases and J by 3 bases, with 13 bases left in between. CDR1 and CDR2 from the germline V gene are WSHSY and SAAADI. The length of the CDR3 is 13 residues.

The V and J genes are TRBV5-1 and TRBJ2-3; D possibly matches TRBD1 or TRBD2 (6 bases each). This CDR3 is built from 17 residues. Between the trimmed V and J ends, which lost 4 bases and 1 base, there was a span of 19 bases. The germline V gene encodes CDR1 SGHRS and CDR2 YFSETQ. CDR3 coding DNA: TGCGCCAGCAGCGGTCAGAGGGGGGCCCTTGGCACAGATACGCAGTATTTT. Its translation is CASSGQRGALGTDTQYF.

The V gene is TRBV19, the J gene TRBJ1-5, with D unresolved. With 3 bases removed from V and 1 base from J, the gap between germline ends came to 10 bases. The CDR3 runs to 15 residues. CDR1 and CDR2 (germline): LNHDA, SQIVND (reference sequence). The CDR3 spells CASSMATLSNQPQHF. The CDR3 coding sequence is TGTGCCAGTAGTATGGCGACACTGAGCAATCAGCCCCAGCATTTT.

This chain uses TRBV19 with TRBJ1-1; a weak D match, TRBD1 (5 bases). Germline values: CDR1 LNHDA, CDR2 SQIVND (reference sequence). The CDR3 covers 14 residues. Trimming removed 3 bases from V and 3 bases from J, with 11 bases in between. The CDR3, as DNA: TGTGCCAGTAGTATGGGGGGGATCGACACTGAAGCTTTCTTT. It is translated as CASSMGGIDTEAFF. The variable domain in full, completed from reference TRBV19 and TRBJ1-1, reads DGGITQSPKYLFRKEGQNVTLSCEQNLNHDAMYWYRQDPGQGLRLIYYSQIVNDFQKGDIAEGYSVSREKKESFPLTVTSAQKNPTAFYLCASSMGGIDTEAFFGQGTRLTVV.

V is TRBV4-1 and J is TRBJ2-1; 11 positions agree with TRBD2. Germline lookup yields CDR1 MGHRA and CDR2 YSYEKL. The CDR3 spans 16 residues. The trim removed 0 bases at V and 9 bases at J, leaving 7 bases unmatched. DNA for the CDR3: TGCGCCAGCAGCCAAGAGGTAGCGGGGGGGTCCCGTGAGCAGTTCTTC. Translated: CASSQEVAGGSREQFF.

The V and J genes are TRBV10-3 and TRBJ1-1, with 11 bases lining up with TRBD1. The germline V gene has CDR1 ENHRY and CDR2 SYGVKD. The V segment lost 10 bases and the J segment 8 bases; nucleotides outside the gene matches: 6. This CDR3 comprises 12 residues. CDR3 in amino acids: CATGQGASEAFF. In DNA form, the CDR3 reads TGTGCCACCGGACAGGGGGCTTCCGAAGCTTTCTTT.

In its sample, this clone was seen once. V and J are TRBV29-1 and TRBJ2-3, with a weak D call TRBD1 (6 bases). CDR3 size: 13 residues. Deletions cut 4 bases from V and 6 bases from J, with 14 bases between. Germline CDR1 and CDR2: SQVTM and ANQGSEA. As DNA, the CDR3 is TGCAGCGTTGGGAACAGGGCTACGGATACGCAGTATTTT. Protein product: CSVGNRATDTQYF.

This chain connects TRBV27 to TRBJ2-5, with no clear D. The J call may be mistaken, given a closer DNA end match to TRBJ2-7. CDR3 length equals 13 residues. The V gene's germline CDR1 is MNHEY and CDR2 SMNVEV (reference sequence). CDR3 amino acids: CASSSGSSYEQYF. Written as DNA, the CDR3 is TGTGCCAGCAGTTCGGGCAGCTCCTACGAGCAGTACTTC.

This clone was detected only once. The chain has TRBV4-3 and TRBJ2-1; no clear D gene. Trimming shortened V by 3 bases and J by 4 bases, and 1 base separated the two germline ends. CDR1 and CDR2 (germline): LGHNA, YSLEER. The CDR3 covers 11 residues. CDR3 sequence: CASSHYNEQFF. Written as DNA, the CDR3 is TGCGCCAGCAGCCATTACAATGAGCAGTTCTTC.

Comments on this clone: The sample has other DNA sequences that encode this CDR3 too. The chain employs TRBV28 and TRBJ1-5; no clear D. The germline CDR1 and CDR2 sequences are MDHEN and SYDVKM. V lost 5 bases, J lost 4 bases, and 6 bases lay in between. The CDR3 loop spans 12 amino acids. CDR3 amino acids: CASSLTNQPQHF. In DNA, the CDR3 is TGTGCCAGCAGTCTCACAAATCAGCCCCAGCATTTT.

The J gene is TRBJ2-1, the V gene TRBV19; D may be TRBD1 (6 bases). From germline, CDR1 is LNHDA and CDR2 SQIVND (reference sequence). V was clipped by 8 bases and J by 5 bases, with 22 bases between them. The CDR3 sequence is 16 residues long. The CDR3 loop is CASQALSLRGHNEQFF. The CDR3 DNA reads as TGTGCCAGTCAGGCCCTCAGCCTCAGGGGCCACAATGAGCAGTTCTTC.

The V call is TRBV10-3, the J call TRBJ2-7; the D is unclear. The CDR3 sequence is 11 residues long. V gave up 9 bases and J gave up 7 bases, with 13 bases separating them. The germline V gene encodes CDR1 ENHRY and CDR2 SYGVKD. The CDR3 DNA is TGTGCCATTTCCGAGGCGGCGGAGCAGTACTTC. This gives the protein CAISEAAEQYF.

The V and J genes are TRBV11-2 and TRBJ1-6, with TRBD1 matching 7 bases. The CDR3 length is 14 residues. Germline V CDR1 and CDR2: SGHAT, FQNNGV. With V trimmed by 3 bases and J by 7 bases, 3 bases remained unmatched. The CDR3 DNA follows: TGTGCCAGCAGCTTGGGACAGTTAAATTCACCCCTCCACTTT. Translating it yields CASSLGQLNSPLHF.

This clone was seen only once. Other DNA sequences in this specimen translate into the identical CDR3. V gene TRBV2 combines with J gene TRBJ2-7; D unclear. The V and J ends lost 5 bases and 1 base respectively, with 3 bases between them. The CDR3 is 11 amino acids. The germline CDR1 and CDR2 sequences are SNHLY and FYNNEI. The CDR3 sequence: CASSFSYEQYF. Here the CDR3 DNA reads TGTGCCAGCAGTTTTTCCTACGAGCAGTACTTC.

CDR3 sequence: CASSLRDRAYEQYF. The CDR3 DNA is TGTGCCAGCAGTCTCCGGGACAGGGCATACGAGCAGTACTTC. The chain employs TRBV6-5 and TRBJ2-7, with 9 nucleotides matching TRBD1. V lost 5 bases, J lost 4 bases, and 6 bases stayed unmatched. Germline-derived CDR1 and CDR2 are MNHEY and SVGAGI. This CDR3 comprises 14 residues.